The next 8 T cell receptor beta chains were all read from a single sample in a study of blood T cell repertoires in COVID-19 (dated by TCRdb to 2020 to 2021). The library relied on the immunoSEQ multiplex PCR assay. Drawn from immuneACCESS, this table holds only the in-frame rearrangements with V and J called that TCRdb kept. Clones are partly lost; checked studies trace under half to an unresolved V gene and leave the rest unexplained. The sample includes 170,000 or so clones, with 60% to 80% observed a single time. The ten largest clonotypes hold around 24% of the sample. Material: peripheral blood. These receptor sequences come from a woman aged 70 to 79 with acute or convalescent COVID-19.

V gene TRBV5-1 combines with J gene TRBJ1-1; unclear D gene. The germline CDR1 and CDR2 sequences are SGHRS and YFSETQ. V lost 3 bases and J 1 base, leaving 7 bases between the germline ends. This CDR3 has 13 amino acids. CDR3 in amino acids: CASSWEGNTEAFF. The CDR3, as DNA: TGCGCCAGCAGCTGGGAGGGGAACACTGAAGCTTTCTTT.

The CDR3 sequence: CASSPTGQGKTEAFF. The CDR3 coding sequence is TGTGCCAGCAGCCCGACTGGACAGGGGAAGACTGAAGCTTTCTTT. J is TRBJ1-1 and V is TRBV11-2; 9 bases agree with TRBD1. Germline values: CDR1 SGHAT, CDR2 FQNNGV. The CDR3 length is 15 residues. The J segment lost 5 bases and the V segment lost 5 bases, leaving 9 bases of the junction unmatched.

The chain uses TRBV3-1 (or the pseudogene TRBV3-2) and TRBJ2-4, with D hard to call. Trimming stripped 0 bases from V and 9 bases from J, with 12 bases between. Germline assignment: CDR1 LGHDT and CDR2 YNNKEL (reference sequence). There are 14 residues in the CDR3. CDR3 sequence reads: CASSQDLSGPIQYF. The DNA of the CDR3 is TGTGCCAGCAGCCAAGATCTGTCAGGCCCCATTCAGTACTTC.

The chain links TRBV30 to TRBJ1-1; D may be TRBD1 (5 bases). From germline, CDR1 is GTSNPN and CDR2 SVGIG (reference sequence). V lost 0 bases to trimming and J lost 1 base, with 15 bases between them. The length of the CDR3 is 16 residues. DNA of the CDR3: TGTGCCTGGAGTGTACTACTCCGGCAGGGGAACACTGAAGCTTTCTTT. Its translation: CAWSVLLRQGNTEAFF.

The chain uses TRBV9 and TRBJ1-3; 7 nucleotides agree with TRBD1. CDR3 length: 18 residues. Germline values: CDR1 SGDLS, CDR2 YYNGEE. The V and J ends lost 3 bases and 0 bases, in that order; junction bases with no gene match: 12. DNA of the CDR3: TGTGCCAGCAGCGGAGGAGGGGGCGCCCGGAGCTCTGGAAACACCATATATTTT. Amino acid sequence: CASSGGGGARSSGNTIYF.

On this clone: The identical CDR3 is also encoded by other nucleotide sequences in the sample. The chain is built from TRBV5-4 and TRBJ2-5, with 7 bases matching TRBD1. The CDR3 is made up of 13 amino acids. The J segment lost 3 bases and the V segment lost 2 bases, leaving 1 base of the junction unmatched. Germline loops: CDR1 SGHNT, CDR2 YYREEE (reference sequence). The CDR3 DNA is TGTGCCAGCAGCTTCACAGGGGAAGAGACCCAGTACTTC. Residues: CASSFTGEETQYF.

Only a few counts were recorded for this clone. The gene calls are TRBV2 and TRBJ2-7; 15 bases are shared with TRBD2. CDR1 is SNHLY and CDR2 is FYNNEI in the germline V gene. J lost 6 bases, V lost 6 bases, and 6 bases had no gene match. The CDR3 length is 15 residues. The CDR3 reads CASRGTSGRLGEQYF. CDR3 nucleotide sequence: TGTGCCAGCAGGGGGACTAGCGGGAGGCTTGGCGAGCAGTACTTC.

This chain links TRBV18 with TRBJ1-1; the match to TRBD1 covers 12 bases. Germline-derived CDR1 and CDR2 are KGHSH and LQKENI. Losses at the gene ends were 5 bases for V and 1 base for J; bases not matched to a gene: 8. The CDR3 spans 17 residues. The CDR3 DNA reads TGTGCCAGCTCATCCGGGACAGGGGGCGGTGGGAACACTGAAGCTTTCTTT. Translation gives CASSSGTGGGGNTEAFF.